Below, 22 T cell receptor beta chains from the same sample are listed, as sequenced in a study of blood T cell repertoires in COVID-19. The repertoire was sequenced with immunoSEQ multiplex PCR; TCRdb's copy has only in-frame clones and lacks some. The data show about 72,000 clones, roughly 82% seen once. Source material: peripheral blood. The receptors derive from a human donor in a cohort sampled during active COVID-19.

This clone appeared once. This chain joins TRBV6-1 and TRBJ2-5; 9 nucleotides line up with TRBD1. This CDR3 is built from 16 residues. Trimming cost V 3 bases and J 3 bases; bases outside gene matches: 8. The germline gives CDR1 MNHNS, CDR2 SASEGT. For the CDR3, the DNA is TGTGCCAGCAGTGACACTTATGACAGGGGGGAAGAGACCCAGTACTTC. This translates into CASSDTYDRGEETQYF.

This sequence joins TRBV27 and TRBJ2-2; TRBD1 agrees at 11 bases. The CDR3 is made up of 16 amino acids. Germline V gives CDR1 MNHEY, CDR2 SMNVEV (reference sequence). V lost 5 bases, J lost 6 bases, and 8 bases stayed unmatched. This CDR3 reads CASSPSPGQGAGELFF. The CDR3 DNA reads TGTGCCAGCAGTCCCTCGCCGGGACAGGGGGCCGGGGAGCTGTTTTTT.

V usage is TRBV14 and J usage is TRBJ2-1; 7 bases are a match to TRBD2. Germline values: CDR1 SGHDN, CDR2 FVKESK. The CDR3 covers 13 residues. Trimming at V came to 2 bases and at J to 8 bases, leaving 3 bases not matched to a gene. In DNA, the CDR3 is TGTGCCAGCAGCCAATGGGAGGGTTATGAGCAGTTCTTC. Residues: CASSQWEGYEQFF.

This rearrangement joins TRBV7-9 to TRBJ1-2, with a possible D match to TRBD1 (6 bases). CDR1 and CDR2 (germline): SEHNR, FQNEAQ (reference sequence). The ends were cut back, 6 bases at V and 4 bases at J, with 9 bases in the middle. This CDR3 has 12 residues. In DNA form, the CDR3 reads TGTGCCAGCAGTCAGGACAGCTATGGCTACACCTTC. It specifies CASSQDSYGYTF.

The CDR3 protein is CASSVAQIPDSPLHF. The CDR3 DNA follows: TGTGCCAGCAGCGTAGCTCAAATTCCGGATTCACCCCTCCACTTT. The rearrangement joins TRBV9 to TRBJ1-6, with D unclear. Germline lookup yields CDR1 SGDLS and CDR2 YYNGEE. The ends were cut back, 0 bases at V and 8 bases at J, with 12 bases in the middle. The CDR3 sequence is 15 residues long.

The chain links TRBV6-1 to TRBJ1-2; D perhaps matches TRBD1 (5 bases). Trimming stripped 4 bases from V and 5 bases from J, with 23 bases between. The V gene's germline CDR1 is MNHNS and CDR2 SASEGT. The CDR3 spans 17 residues. This chain's CDR3 is CASSGPPSGRRAYGYTF. DNA of the CDR3: TGTGCCAGCAGTGGACCCCCTTCAGGGAGGCGAGCGTATGGCTACACCTTC.

The rearrangement joins TRBV4-2 to TRBJ2-7, with D perhaps TRBD2 (5 bases). Germline CDR1 reads LGHNA; CDR2 reads YNFKEQ. This CDR3 contains 14 residues. V was clipped by 0 bases and J by 1 base, with 7 bases between them. As DNA, the CDR3 is TGTGCCAGCAGCCAAGATCGCGGGTCCTACGAGCAGTACTTC. Its protein is CASSQDRGSYEQYF.

This rearrangement joins TRBV14 to TRBJ1-1; D remains unclear. There are 14 residues in the CDR3. Trimming shortened V by 4 bases and J by 7 bases, and 16 bases separated the two germline ends. Germline V gives CDR1 SGHDN, CDR2 FVKESK. CDR3 sequence reads: CASSPLGGGDEAFF. The CDR3 DNA is TGTGCCAGCAGCCCCCTTGGAGGAGGTGATGAAGCTTTCTTT. Drawing the rest from reference TRBV14 and TRBJ1-1, the complete variable domain is EAGVTQFPSHSVIEKGQTVTLRCDPISGHDNLYWYRRVMGKEIKFLLHFVKESKQDESGMPNNRFLAERTGGTYSTLKVQPAELEDSGVYFCASSPLGGGDEAFFGQGTRLTVV.

Only one count was recorded for this clone. The chain joins TRBV11-2 to TRBJ1-1; D is uncertain. The germline CDR1 and CDR2 sequences are SGHAT and FQNNGV. The CDR3 is made up of 14 amino acids. Trimming left V 3 bases short and J 2 bases short, with 10 bases between. Here the CDR3 DNA reads TGTGCCAGCAGCTTGGGCTGGCCTAACACTGAAGCTTTCTTT. This codes for CASSLGWPNTEAFF.

This clone was seen more than once but under ten times. V is TRBV7-9 and J is TRBJ2-3; 8 bases fit TRBD1. The CDR3 has 18 amino acids. Trimming at V came to 5 bases and at J to 0 bases, leaving 13 bases not matched to a gene. Germline CDR1 SEHNR, CDR2 FQNEAQ (reference sequence). CDR3 in amino acids: CASSAQGGTGTSTDTQYF. The CDR3 nucleotides read TGTGCCAGCAGCGCCCAAGGAGGGACAGGAACTAGCACAGATACGCAGTATTTT.

The J gene is TRBJ1-1, the V gene TRBV5-6; 7 bases fit TRBD1. The CDR3 runs to 15 residues. V shed 4 bases and J 0 bases; nucleotides not matched to a gene: 6. Per germline, CDR1 SGHDT and CDR2 YYEEEE. CDR3 nucleotide sequence: TGTGCCAGCAGCCTCGTGACAGGGCTGAACACTGAAGCTTTCTTT. Amino acid sequence: CASSLVTGLNTEAFF.

The chain uses TRBV5-4 and TRBJ1-1; D perhaps matches TRBD1 (6 bases). This CDR3 contains 15 residues. V was clipped by 0 bases and J by 2 bases, with 11 bases between them. CDR1 is SGHNT and CDR2 is YYREEE in the germline V gene (reference sequence). As DNA, the CDR3 is TGTGCCAGCAGCTTGGGTGGGACACTTAACACTGAAGCTTTCTTT. This sequence encodes CASSLGGTLNTEAFF.

This chain joins TRBV27 and TRBJ2-3, with 7 bases identical to TRBD2. From germline, CDR1 is MNHEY and CDR2 SMNVEV (reference sequence). CDR3 length equals 14 residues. Trimming removed 4 bases from V and 4 bases from J; junction bases left unmatched: 5. The CDR3 bases are TGTGCCAGCAGTTATGGGAGCGGGGCAGATACGCAGTATTTT. This translates into CASSYGSGADTQYF.

The genes are TRBV6-5 and TRBJ1-1; unclear D gene. V was pared by 6 bases and J by 3 bases, with 14 bases between. Germline V gene data show CDR1 as MNHEY and CDR2 as SVGAGI. This CDR3 has 14 amino acids. CDR3 bases: TGTGCCAGCAGGATGGGGTCGGAGGACACTGAAGCTTTCTTT. Amino acid sequence: CASRMGSEDTEAFF.

The chain couples TRBV19 to TRBJ1-2; D not certain. V was clipped by 9 bases and J by 5 bases, with 16 bases between them. The germline V gene encodes CDR1 LNHDA and CDR2 SQIVND (reference sequence). This CDR3 has 13 amino acids. The CDR3 region is CASTGEGPYGYTF. The CDR3 nucleotides are TGTGCCAGCACCGGGGAGGGTCCATATGGCTACACCTTC. Full variable domain (remainder filled in from reference TRBV19 and TRBJ1-2): DGGITQSPKYLFRKEGQNVTLSCEQNLNHDAMYWYRQDPGQGLRLIYYSQIVNDFQKGDIAEGYSVSREKKESFPLTVTSAQKNPTAFYLCASTGEGPYGYTFGSGTRLTVV.

The chain joins TRBV3-1 (or the pseudogene TRBV3-2) to TRBJ1-3, with TRBD1 matching 7 bases. The V gene end was trimmed by 4 bases and the J gene end by 2 bases; junction bases not matched to a gene: 2. The CDR3 runs to 14 residues. Germline CDR1 reads LGHDT; CDR2 reads YNNKEL (reference sequence). The DNA for the CDR3 is TGTGCCAGCAGCCCCGGGACAGCTGGAAACACCATATATTTT. Translating gives CASSPGTAGNTIYF.

V usage is TRBV6-5 and J usage is TRBJ1-4; TRBD1 matches 9 bases. V lost 10 bases, J lost 8 bases, and 11 bases stayed unmatched. The length of the CDR3 is 14 residues. From germline, CDR1 is MNHEY and CDR2 SVGAGI. The CDR3 reads CAILPQGAGEKLFF. The CDR3 region has the DNA TGTGCCATCCTCCCACAGGGGGCGGGAGAAAAACTGTTTTTT.

V is TRBV7-2 and J is TRBJ2-5; D possibly corresponds to TRBD2 (6 bases). CDR3 length equals 15 residues. Per germline, CDR1 SGHTA and CDR2 FQGNSA. V was clipped by 4 bases and J by 0 bases, with 12 bases between them. The chain's CDR3 is CASSSNSGYQETQYF. The CDR3 DNA reads TGTGCCAGCAGCTCAAACAGCGGGTACCAAGAGACCCAGTACTTC.

J is TRBJ1-1 and V is TRBV6-4; 11 bases match TRBD1. CDR3 length equals 19 residues. Trimming cost V 3 bases and J 3 bases; bases outside gene matches: 15. Looked up from germline, CDR1 is MRHNA and CDR2 is SNTAGT. CDR3 loop: CASSDPLVGQGARDTEAFF. The CDR3 DNA is TGTGCCAGCAGTGATCCCCTCGTCGGACAGGGGGCGCGGGACACTGAAGCTTTCTTT.

This clone was seen a few times. V is TRBV7-9 and J is TRBJ1-2; D is perhaps TRBD1 (5 bases). The CDR3 contains 13 residues. From germline, CDR1 is SEHNR and CDR2 FQNEAQ (reference sequence). V was pared by 5 bases and J by 8 bases, with 15 bases between. The CDR3 loop is CASSPGLLDGYTF. The CDR3 bases are TGTGCCAGCAGCCCAGGGTTGTTGGACGGCTACACCTTC.

V is TRBV2 and J is TRBJ1-5; perhaps TRBD1 as D (6 bases). Deletions cut 4 bases from V and 6 bases from J, with 10 bases between. The CDR3 sequence is 13 residues long. Germline assignment: CDR1 SNHLY and CDR2 FYNNEI. The CDR3 DNA follows: TGTGCCAGCAGTGCAGGGGTAGGTCAGCCCCAGCATTTT. Its translation is CASSAGVGQPQHF.

The rearrangement joins TRBV19 to TRBJ1-5; tentatively, D is TRBD1 (6 bases). The CDR3 runs to 14 residues. Germline V gene lookup returns CDR1 LNHDA and CDR2 SQIVND (reference sequence). V shed 2 bases and J shed 7 bases, with 12 bases lying between them. The CDR3 sequence is CASSILSGTQPQHF. CDR3 nucleotides: TGTGCCAGTAGTATACTTTCCGGGACACAGCCCCAGCATTTT. Based on the CDR3 plus reference TRBV19 and TRBJ1-5, the full variable domain is DGGITQSPKYLFRKEGQNVTLSCEQNLNHDAMYWYRQDPGQGLRLIYYSQIVNDFQKGDIAEGYSVSREKKESFPLTVTSAQKNPTAFYLCASSILSGTQPQHFGDGTRLSIL.